This TCR beta chain emerged from a study of blood T cell repertoires in COVID-19. Study overall: Sites in the United States, Italy and Spain provided acute and convalescent COVID-19 samples. The analysed material was cDNA or gDNA that came from T cells, B-cell-depleted T cells, or PBMCs.

The CDR3 totals 14 residues. Per the germline V gene, CDR1 is SGHVS and CDR2 is FNYEAQ. V lost 2 bases to trimming and J lost 3 bases, with 7 bases between them. Clinical history reported by participants formed the basis on which cohorts were assigned. Per the original methods: Reference gene primers were amplified, and this amplification served to estimate nucleated cell counts. The table came from immunoSEQ multiplex PCR; TCRdb's copy has only in-frame clones and leaves some out. V and J calls and clone size are those listed in that table; D and trimming were worked out from the DNA. The sample gives fewer than 500,000 clones, around 89% of which show up once; 0.95% to 1.3% is in the top ten.

The chain combines TRBV7-6 with TRBJ2-2, with D perhaps matching TRBD2 (5 bases). Sequencing used PBMCs or T cells enriched from blood (not recorded which). The receptor was isolated from a man in his thirties or forties who had recovered from COVID-19. The CDR3 loop reads CASSLRGHTGELFF. In nucleotides, the CDR3 is TGTGCCAGCAGCTTAAGAGGGCACACCGGGGAGCTGTTTTTT.